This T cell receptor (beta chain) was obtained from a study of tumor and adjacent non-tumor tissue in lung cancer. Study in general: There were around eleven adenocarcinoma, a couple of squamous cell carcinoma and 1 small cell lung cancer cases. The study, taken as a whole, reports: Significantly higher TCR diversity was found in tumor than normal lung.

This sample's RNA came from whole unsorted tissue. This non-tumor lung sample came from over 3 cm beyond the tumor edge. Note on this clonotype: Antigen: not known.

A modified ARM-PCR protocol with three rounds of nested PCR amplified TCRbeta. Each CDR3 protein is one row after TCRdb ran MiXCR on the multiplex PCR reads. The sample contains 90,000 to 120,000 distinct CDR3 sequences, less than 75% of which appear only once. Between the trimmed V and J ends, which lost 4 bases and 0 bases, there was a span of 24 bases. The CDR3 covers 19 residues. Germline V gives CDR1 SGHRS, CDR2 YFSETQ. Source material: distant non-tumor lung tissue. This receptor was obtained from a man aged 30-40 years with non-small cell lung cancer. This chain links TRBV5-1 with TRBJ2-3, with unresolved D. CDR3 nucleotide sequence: TGCGCCAGCAGCCGTCGGGCGTGGGCCCAACCCATTAGCACAGATACGCAGTATTTT. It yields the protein CASSRRAWAQPISTDTQYF.